A selection of T cell receptor beta chains follows, all from one sample in a study of cytomegalovirus exposure and HLA in healthy donors. Assay used: immunoSEQ multiplex PCR; TCRdb lists only in-frame clones, some missing. The table includes around 89,000 clones, about 70% detected once. Sequencing was performed on PBMCs. The source is a man aged 35-49 years in good health and CMV-seronegative. CDR3s include the opening cysteine and the closing phenylalanine or tryptophan. Each record gives: clone size, V gene, D gene, J gene, CDR3 protein, CDR3 DNA. D genes are given only for firm matches. Size is stated for part of the rows, as once, few or many counts, or as a class when the clone is expanded.

>-|TRBV7-3|TRBD1|TRBJ2-5
CASSLASTGRSTQYF
TGTGCCAGCAGCTTAGCCTCGACAGGGCGCTCAACCCAGTACTTC
>once|TRBV28|TRBD1|TRBJ1-6
CASRNAGTGSNSPLHF
TGTGCCAGCAGGAATGCCGGGACAGGCTCTAATTCACCCCTCCACTTT
>once|TRBV6-1|TRBD1|TRBJ2-3
CASSGLGQVTDTQYF
TGTGCCAGCAGTGGTTTGGGACAGGTCACAGATACGCAGTATTTT
>-|TRBV5-4|TRBD1|TRBJ1-2
CASSAGQGGRGYTF
TGTGCCAGCAGCGCGGGACAGGGAGGCCGTGGCTACACCTTC
>-|TRBV9|-|TRBJ2-7
CASSAPRVPYEQYF
TGTGCCAGCAGCGCCCCCCGGGTGCCCTACGAGCAGTACTTC
>-|TRBV7-2|-|TRBJ1-4
CASSFGRKEKLFF
TGTGCCAGCAGCTTTGGGAGAAAAGAAAAACTGTTTTTT
>-|TRBV7-2|TRBD2|TRBJ2-7
CASSTQSGGGEQYF
TGTGCCAGCAGCACACAGAGCGGGGGAGGGGAGCAGTACTTC
>-|TRBV4-1|-|TRBJ2-7
CASRENQASYEQYF
TGCGCCAGCAGAGAGAACCAGGCCTCCTACGAGCAGTACTTC
>-|TRBV29-1|-|TRBJ2-6
CSAKRGIIRPGANVLTF
TGCAGCGCAAAAAGGGGGATCATACGCCCTGGGGCCAACGTCCTGACTTTC
>-|TRBV2|-|TRBJ1-6
CASSDGEYYNSPLHF
TGTGCCAGCTCGGACGGGGAGTACTATAATTCACCCCTCCACTTT
>-|TRBV4-2|TRBD2|TRBJ2-1
CASSLPGLEYNEQFF
TGTGCCAGCAGCCTTCCGGGACTAGAGTACAATGAGCAGTTCTTC
>-|TRBV9|TRBD1|TRBJ1-1
CASSGKQGYAEAFF
TGTGCCAGCAGCGGGAAACAGGGGTATGCTGAAGCTTTCTTT
>-|TRBV27|-|TRBJ1-3
CASSSAGAEGNTIYF
TGTGCCAGCAGTTCCGCGGGGGCTGAAGGAAACACCATATATTTT
>once|TRBV28|-|TRBJ2-7
CASRTRGVVEQYF
TGTGCCAGCAGGACCAGGGGGGTTGTTGAGCAGTACTTC
>few|TRBV10-3|-|TRBJ2-7
CAISEETALEQYF
TGTGCCATCAGTGAGGAGACAGCCCTCGAGCAGTACTTC
>-|TRBV14|-|TRBJ2-7
CASSQVWTTDSYEQYF
TGTGCCAGCAGCCAAGTGTGGACAACCGACTCCTACGAGCAGTACTTC
>once|TRBV5-6|TRBD1|TRBJ1-5
CASSHLGQGAFQPQHF
TGTGCCAGCAGCCACCTAGGACAGGGGGCATTTCAGCCCCAGCATTTT
>-|TRBV6-5|-|TRBJ2-6
CASSYLGAGANVLTF
TGTGCCAGCAGTTACTTGGGGGCCGGGGCCAACGTCCTGACTTTC
>-|TRBV28|TRBD1|TRBJ1-2
CASPGTGDYGYTF
TGTGCCAGCCCAGGGACAGGAGACTATGGCTACACCTTC
>-|TRBV30|TRBD2|TRBJ2-1
CAWSLAGAHNEQFF
TGTGCCTGGAGTTTAGCGGGGGCCCACAATGAGCAGTTCTTC
>-|TRBV6-1|-|TRBJ1-1
CASSRRADTEAFF
TGTGCCAGCAGCCGGAGGGCGGACACTGAAGCTTTCTTT
>-|TRBV7-9|TRBD1|TRBJ2-5
CASSTGVGGETQYF
TGTGCCAGCAGCACAGGGGTGGGTGGGGAGACCCAGTACTTC
>-|TRBV28|TRBD1|TRBJ2-7
CASTLGQPYEQYF
TGTGCCAGCACCCTGGGACAGCCCTACGAGCAGTACTTC
>-|TRBV15|TRBD1|TRBJ1-1
CATRWGQGETEAFF
TGTGCCACCCGGTGGGGGCAGGGGGAGACTGAAGCTTTCTTT
>-|TRBV6-1|TRBD2|TRBJ2-2
CATSGLAGGHGELFF
TGTGCCACCTCCGGACTAGCGGGGGGGCACGGGGAGCTGTTTTTT
>-|TRBV7-9|-|TRBJ1-1
CASSDRGNTEAFF
TGTGCCAGCAGCGACCGGGGGAACACTGAAGCTTTCTTT
>once|TRBV5-6|-|TRBJ2-4
CASSSGTSVAKNIQYF
TGTGCCAGCAGTTCCGGGACATCAGTAGCCAAAAACATTCAGTACTTC
>-|TRBV5-1|-|TRBJ1-6
CASSLEGSGSPLHF
TGCGCCAGCAGCTTGGAAGGGAGCGGTTCACCCCTCCACTTT
>-|TRBV4-2|TRBD2|TRBJ2-3
CASSQESSGLATPYTDTQYF
TGTGCCAGCAGCCAAGAGAGCTCGGGACTAGCTACTCCCTACACAGATACGCAGTATTTT
>-|TRBV25-1|-|TRBJ1-2
CASSEFGYGYTF
TGTGCCAGCAGTGAATTCGGGTATGGCTACACCTTC